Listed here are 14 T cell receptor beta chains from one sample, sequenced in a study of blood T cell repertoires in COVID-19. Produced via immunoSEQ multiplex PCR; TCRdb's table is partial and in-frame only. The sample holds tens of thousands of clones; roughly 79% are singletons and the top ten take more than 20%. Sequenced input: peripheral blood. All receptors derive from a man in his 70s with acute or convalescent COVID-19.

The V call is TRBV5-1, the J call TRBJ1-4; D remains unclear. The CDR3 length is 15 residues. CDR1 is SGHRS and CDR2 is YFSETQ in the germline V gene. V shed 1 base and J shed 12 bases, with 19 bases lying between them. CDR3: CASSLMRAEGTELFF. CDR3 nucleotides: TGCGCCAGCAGCTTGATGAGAGCCGAGGGAACGGAACTGTTTTTT.

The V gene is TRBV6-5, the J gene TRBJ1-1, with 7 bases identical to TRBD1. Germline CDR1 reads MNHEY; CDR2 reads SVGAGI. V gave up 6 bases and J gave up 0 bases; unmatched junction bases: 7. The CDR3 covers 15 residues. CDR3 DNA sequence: TGTGCCAGCAGCCGACAGGGTAGCTTGAACACTGAAGCTTTCTTT. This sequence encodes CASSRQGSLNTEAFF.

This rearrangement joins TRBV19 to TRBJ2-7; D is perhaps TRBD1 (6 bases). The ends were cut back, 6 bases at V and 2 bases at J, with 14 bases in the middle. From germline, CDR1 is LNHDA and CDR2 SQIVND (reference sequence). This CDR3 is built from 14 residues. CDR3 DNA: TGTGCCAGTAGGATCCGGGACAATACCTACGAGCAGTACTTC. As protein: CASRIRDNTYEQYF.

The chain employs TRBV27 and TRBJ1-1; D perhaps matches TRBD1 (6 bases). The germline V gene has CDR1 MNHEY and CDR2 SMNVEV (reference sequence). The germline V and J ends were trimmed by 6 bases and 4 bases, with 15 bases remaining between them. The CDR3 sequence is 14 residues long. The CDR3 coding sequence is TGTGCCAGCAGGCTACAGGGAGGGGGCACTGAAGCTTTCTTT. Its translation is CASRLQGGGTEAFF.

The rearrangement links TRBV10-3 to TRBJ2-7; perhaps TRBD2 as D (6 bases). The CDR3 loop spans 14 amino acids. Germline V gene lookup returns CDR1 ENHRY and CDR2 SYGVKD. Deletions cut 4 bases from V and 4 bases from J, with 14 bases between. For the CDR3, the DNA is TGTGCCATCAGTGCGTCGGGAGAAGAGTACGAGCAGTACTTC. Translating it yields CAISASGEEYEQYF.

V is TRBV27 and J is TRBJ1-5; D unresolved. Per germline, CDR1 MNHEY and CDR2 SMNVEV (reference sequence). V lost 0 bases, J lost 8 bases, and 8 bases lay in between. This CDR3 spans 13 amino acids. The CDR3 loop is CASSLSFGEPQHF. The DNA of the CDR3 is TGTGCCAGCAGTTTATCCTTCGGGGAGCCCCAGCATTTT.

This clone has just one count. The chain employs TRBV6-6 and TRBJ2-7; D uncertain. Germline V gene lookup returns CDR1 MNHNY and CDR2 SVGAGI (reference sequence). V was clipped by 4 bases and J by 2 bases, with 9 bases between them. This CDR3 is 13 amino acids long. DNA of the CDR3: TGTGCCAGCAGTTCATCTGAGACCTACGAGCAGTACTTC. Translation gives CASSSSETYEQYF.

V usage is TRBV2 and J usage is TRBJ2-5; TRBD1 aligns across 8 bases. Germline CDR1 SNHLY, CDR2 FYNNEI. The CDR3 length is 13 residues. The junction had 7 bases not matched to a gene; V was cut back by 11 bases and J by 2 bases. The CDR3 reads CAGDGQGQETQYF. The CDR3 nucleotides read TGTGCCGGGGACGGACAGGGACAAGAGACCCAGTACTTC.

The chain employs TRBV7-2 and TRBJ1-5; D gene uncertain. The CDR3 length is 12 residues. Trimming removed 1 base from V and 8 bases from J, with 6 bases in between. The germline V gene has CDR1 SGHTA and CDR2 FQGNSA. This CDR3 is CASSLDSEPQHF. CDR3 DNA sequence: TGTGCCAGCAGCTTAGACTCCGAGCCCCAGCATTTT.

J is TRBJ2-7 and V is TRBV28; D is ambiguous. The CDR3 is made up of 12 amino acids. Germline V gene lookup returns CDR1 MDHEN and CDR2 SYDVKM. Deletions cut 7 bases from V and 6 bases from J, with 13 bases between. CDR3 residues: CASTGLLREQYF. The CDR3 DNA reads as TGTGCCAGCACAGGCCTCCTACGCGAGCAGTACTTC.

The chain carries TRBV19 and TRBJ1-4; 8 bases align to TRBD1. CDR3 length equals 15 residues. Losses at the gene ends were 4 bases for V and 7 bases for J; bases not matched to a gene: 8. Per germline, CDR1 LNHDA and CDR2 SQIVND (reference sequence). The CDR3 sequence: CASSTTGVHIEKLFF. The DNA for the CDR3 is TGTGCCAGTAGTACGACAGGGGTACATATTGAAAAACTGTTTTTT.

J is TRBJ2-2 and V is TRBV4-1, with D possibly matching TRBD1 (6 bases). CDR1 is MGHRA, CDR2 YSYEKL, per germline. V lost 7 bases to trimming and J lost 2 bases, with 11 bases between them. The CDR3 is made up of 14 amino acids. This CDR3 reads CASNRDRNTGELFF. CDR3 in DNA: TGCGCCAGCAACAGGGATAGAAACACCGGGGAGCTGTTTTTT.

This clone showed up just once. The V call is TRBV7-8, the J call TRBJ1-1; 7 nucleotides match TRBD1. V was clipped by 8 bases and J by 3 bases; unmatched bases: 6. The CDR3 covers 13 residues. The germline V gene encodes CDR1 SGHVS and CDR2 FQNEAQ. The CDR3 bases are TGTGCCAGCGGAAGACAGGGCTACACTGAAGCTTTCTTT. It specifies CASGRQGYTEAFF.

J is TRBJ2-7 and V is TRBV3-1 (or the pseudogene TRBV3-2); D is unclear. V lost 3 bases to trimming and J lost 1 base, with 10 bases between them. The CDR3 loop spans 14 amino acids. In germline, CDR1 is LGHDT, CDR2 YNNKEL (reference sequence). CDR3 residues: CASSQSDISYEQYF. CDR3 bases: TGTGCCAGCAGCCAGTCAGATATTTCCTACGAGCAGTACTTC.